These 15 T cell receptor beta chains originate from one sample sequenced in a study of cytomegalovirus exposure and HLA in healthy donors. It was with 60 Vbeta and 13 Jbeta primers that the PCR ran. Data came from immunoSEQ multiplex PCR; TCRdb stores just in-frame clones and leaves some out. The table has some 150,000 clones, about 73% seen once. The sequenced sample was PBMCs. The source is a middle-aged man in good health and CMV-seropositive.

The chain couples TRBV28 to TRBJ1-1, with D tentatively TRBD1 (5 bases). The CDR3 is made up of 14 amino acids. With 6 bases removed from V and 5 bases from J, the gap between germline ends came to 16 bases. CDR1 is MDHEN, CDR2 SYDVKM, per germline. CDR3 residues: CASSDPGKLTEAFF. CDR3 bases: TGTGCCAGCAGCGACCCAGGGAAACTGACTGAAGCTTTCTTT.

There are a few counts of this clone. The genes are TRBV5-6 and TRBJ2-3, with 13 bases that match TRBD2. The germline CDR1 and CDR2 sequences are SGHDT and YYEEEE. After removal of 3 bases from V and 2 bases from J, the junction contained 6 bases not matched to a gene. This CDR3 is 17 amino acids long. The CDR3 sequence is CASSSGTSGATTDTQYF. CDR3 DNA: TGTGCCAGCAGCTCGGGGACTAGCGGGGCTACCACAGATACGCAGTATTTT.

To note about this clone: The junction does not match germline at one end; this may be a read error. V gene TRBV18 combines with J gene TRBJ1-3, with 7 bases fitting TRBD1. Germline V gene sequence: CDR1 KGHSH, CDR2 LQKENI. This CDR3 has 16 residues. The CDR3, as DNA: TGTGCCAGCTCACCCTTCACAGGGGAAAGTGGAAGCACCATATATTTT. Amino acids: CASSPFTGESGSTIYF.

CDR3 residues: CASSYPGGRRTEAFF. CDR3 in DNA: TGTGCCAGCAGTTACCCGGGGGGGCGGAGGACTGAAGCTTTCTTT. The chain is built from TRBV5-4 and TRBJ1-1; possibly TRBD1 for D (6 bases). With 5 bases removed from V and 5 bases from J, the gap between germline ends came to 19 bases. The CDR3 runs to 15 residues. Germline CDR1 is SGHNT and CDR2 is YYREEE (reference sequence).

Comment on this clone: This CDR3 is also generated by other DNA sequences in the sample. The chain links TRBV7-7 to TRBJ2-3; TRBD1 matches 9 bases. This CDR3 is built from 15 residues. Germline CDR1 is SSHAT and CDR2 is FNYEAQ (reference sequence). J gave up 2 bases and V 4 bases, and 4 bases lay outside the gene matches. The CDR3 spells CASSSGTGSTDTQYF. In DNA form, the CDR3 reads TGTGCCAGCAGCTCAGGGACAGGGTCCACAGATACGCAGTATTTT.

Worth noting for this clone: The junction differs from germline at one of its ends, possibly a read error. The chain has TRBV7-9 and TRBJ2-5; D perhaps matches TRBD2 (6 bases). The CDR3 has 16 amino acids. The germline V gene has CDR1 SEHNR and CDR2 FQNEAQ (reference sequence). In nucleotides, the CDR3 is TGTTCCAGCAGCCTTGGGACGGGACTGGGCCAAGAGACCCAGTACTTC. Its translation: CSSSLGTGLGQETQYF.

The chain links TRBV11-1 to TRBJ2-5; possible D gene TRBD1, 7 bases. The V gene lost 5 bases and the J gene lost 4 bases, with 17 bases spanning the gap. The CDR3 consists of 15 residues. Per germline, CDR1 SGHAT and CDR2 FQDESV (reference sequence). In DNA, the CDR3 is TGTGCCAGCAGCCCCGGACAGGCGGAGGGAGAGACCCAGTACTTC. It translates to CASSPGQAEGETQYF.

The V call is TRBV15, the J call TRBJ2-3, with 8 bases lining up with TRBD2. The CDR3 is made up of 15 amino acids. CDR1 is LNHNV and CDR2 is YYDKDF in the germline V gene (reference sequence). J was trimmed by 5 bases and V by 6 bases; bases with no gene match: 10. CDR3 loop: CATRGLAGKVDTQYF. CDR3 DNA sequence: TGTGCCACCAGGGGCTTAGCGGGAAAGGTAGATACGCAGTATTTT.

The chain joins TRBV9 to TRBJ1-4; weak D call: TRBD1 (5 bases). V was pared by 2 bases and J by 4 bases, with 9 bases between. This CDR3 has 14 residues. CDR1 is SGDLS and CDR2 is YYNGEE in the germline V gene. CDR3 in amino acids: CASSVTGNNEKLFF. CDR3 in DNA: TGTGCCAGCAGCGTCACAGGAAATAATGAAAAACTGTTTTTT.

In nucleotides, the CDR3 is TGTGCCACAGGGGGATTCACTGAAGCTTTCTTT. It encodes CATGGFTEAFF. The rearrangement links TRBV19 to TRBJ1-1; 7 nucleotides line up with TRBD1. The CDR3 is made up of 11 amino acids. CDR1 and CDR2 (germline): LNHDA, SQIVND (reference sequence). The V and J ends lost 10 bases and 4 bases, in that order; junction bases with no gene match: 3.

The chain links TRBV19 to TRBJ2-2; D is perhaps TRBD1 (5 bases). Germline V gene lookup returns CDR1 LNHDA and CDR2 SQIVND (reference sequence). This CDR3 is 17 amino acids long. V dropped 6 bases and J dropped 0 bases, with 17 bases sitting between them. The CDR3 protein is CASRSISGRANTGELFF. CDR3 DNA: TGTGCCAGTAGGTCCATTTCGGGCAGGGCGAACACCGGGGAGCTGTTTTTT.

This sequence joins TRBV5-1 and TRBJ2-2, with no clear D. CDR1 is SGHRS, CDR2 YFSETQ, per germline. With 3 bases removed from V and 5 bases from J, the gap between germline ends came to 8 bases. The CDR3 spans 13 residues. CDR3 residues: CASSSRNTGELFF. DNA of the CDR3: TGCGCCAGCAGCTCCCGTAATACCGGGGAGCTGTTTTTT.

With respect to this clone: A junction end diverges from the germline sequence, so it may reflect a read error. The chain links TRBV10-3 to TRBJ1-1; D perhaps matches TRBD1 (6 bases). This CDR3 has 14 amino acids. The V gene's germline CDR1 is ENHRY and CDR2 SYGVKD. The CDR3 sequence is CAISSREQGTKAFF. CDR3 DNA sequence: TGTGCCATCAGTAGCCGGGAACAGGGCACTAAAGCTTTCTTT.

V and J are TRBV5-6 and TRBJ2-5; D is uncertain. Per germline, CDR1 SGHDT and CDR2 YYEEEE. The V end was cut by 2 bases, the J end by 5 bases, with 7 bases between. The CDR3 runs to 12 residues. CDR3 in amino acids: CASSFLEETQYF. CDR3 bases: TGTGCCAGCAGCTTCCTAGAGGAGACCCAGTACTTC. Drawing the rest from reference TRBV5-6 and TRBJ2-5, the complete variable domain is DAGVTQSPTHLIKTRGQQVTLRCSPKSGHDTVSWYQQALGQGPQFIFQYYEEEERQRGNFPDRFSGHQFPNYSSELNVNALLLGDSALYLCASSFLEETQYFGPGTRLLVL.

The gene calls are TRBV4-1 and TRBJ1-2; D may be TRBD1 (6 bases). The V and J ends lost 2 bases and 5 bases respectively, with 15 bases between them. This CDR3 spans 15 amino acids. CDR1 is MGHRA, CDR2 YSYEKL, per germline. The CDR3 region is CASSQSTGRGYGYTF. The DNA for the CDR3 is TGCGCCAGCAGCCAATCCACAGGGAGGGGGTATGGCTACACCTTC.